Below, 3 T cell receptor beta chains from the same sample are listed, as sequenced in a study of CD8 T cells in Susac syndrome. Random-hexamer reverse transcription was applied to about 0.5 to 1 ug RNA. TCRdb independently ran MiXCR on the immunoSEQ multiplex PCR reads; one entry per CDR3 protein. The sample comprises about 110,000 distinct CDR3 sequences, around 97% of which are singletons, and roughly 0.096% rests with the top ten. The source material was CD4+ T cells from PBMCs. Receptors were obtained from a human donor in good health.

The chain is built from TRBV12-3 or TRBV12-4 and TRBJ2-1; 8 bases are a match to TRBD2. CDR3 length: 11 residues. Trimming removed 6 bases from V and 15 bases from J; junction bases left unmatched: 7. CDR3: CASSRSGSLFF. As DNA, the CDR3 is TGTGCCAGCAGCCGAAGCGGGAGTCTGTTCTTC.

The J gene is TRBJ1-3, the V gene TRBV18, with D possibly TRBD1 on 5 matching bases. CDR3 length: 13 residues. Germline assignment: CDR1 KGHSH and CDR2 LQKENI. The ends were cut back, 6 bases at V and 4 bases at J, with 10 bases in the middle. Here the CDR3 reads CASSGRTGNTIYF. The CDR3 coding sequence is TGTGCCAGCTCGGGCCGGACAGGAAACACCATATATTTT.

The V and J genes are TRBV20-1 and TRBJ2-3; TRBD2 matches 12 bases. The V gene's germline CDR1 is DFQATT and CDR2 SNEGSKA (reference sequence). J was trimmed by 3 bases and V by 7 bases; bases with no gene match: 5. The CDR3 consists of 14 residues. The CDR3 region has the DNA TGCAGTGTCGCGGGACTAGCGGGTACAGATACGCAGTATTTT. Translated, it gives CSVAGLAGTDTQYF.